This T cell receptor beta chain was sequenced during a study of T cells after yellow fever vaccination. This clonotype showed up many times. TCRdb processed the 5' RACE reads anew with MiXCR; each CDR3 protein has one entry. Here the sample spans roughly 32,000 distinct CDR3 sequences, approximately 4% being singletons. V lost 0 bases, J lost 1 base, and 10 bases lay in between. Germline V gene lookup returns CDR1 SGHDT and CDR2 YYEEEE. The CDR3 is made up of 16 amino acids. This sequence originates from a man aged 25-45 years who received the YFV17D yellow fever vaccine. The chain uses TRBV5-6 and TRBJ2-2; maybe TRBD2 (6 bases). Sequences were derived from CD8+ T cells sorted from PBMCs, sampled 5 days after the yellow fever booster vaccination. As DNA, the CDR3 is TGTGCCAGCAGCTTGGCCGGGAGTCTGAACACCGGGGAGCTGTTTTTT. Translated, it gives CASSLAGSLNTGELFF.